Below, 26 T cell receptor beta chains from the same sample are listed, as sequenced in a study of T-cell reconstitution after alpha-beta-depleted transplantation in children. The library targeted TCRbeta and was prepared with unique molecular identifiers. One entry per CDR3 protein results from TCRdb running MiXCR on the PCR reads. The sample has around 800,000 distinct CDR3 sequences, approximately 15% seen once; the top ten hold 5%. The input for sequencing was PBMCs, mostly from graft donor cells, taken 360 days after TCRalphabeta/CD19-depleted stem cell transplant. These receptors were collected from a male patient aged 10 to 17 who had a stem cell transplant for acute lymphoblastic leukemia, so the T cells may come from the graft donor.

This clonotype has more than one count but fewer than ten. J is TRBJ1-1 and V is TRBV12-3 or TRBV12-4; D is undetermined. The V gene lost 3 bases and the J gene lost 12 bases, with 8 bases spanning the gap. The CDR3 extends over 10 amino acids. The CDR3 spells CASSFPSPFF. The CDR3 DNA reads TGTGCCAGCAGTTTCCCCTCCCCTTTCTTT.

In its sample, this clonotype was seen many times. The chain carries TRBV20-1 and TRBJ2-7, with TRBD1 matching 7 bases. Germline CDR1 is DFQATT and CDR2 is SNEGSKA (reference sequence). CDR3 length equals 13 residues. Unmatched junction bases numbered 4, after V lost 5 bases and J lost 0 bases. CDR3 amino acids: CSAPTGSSYEQYF. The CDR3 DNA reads TGCAGTGCTCCGACAGGGAGCTCCTACGAGCAGTACTTC.

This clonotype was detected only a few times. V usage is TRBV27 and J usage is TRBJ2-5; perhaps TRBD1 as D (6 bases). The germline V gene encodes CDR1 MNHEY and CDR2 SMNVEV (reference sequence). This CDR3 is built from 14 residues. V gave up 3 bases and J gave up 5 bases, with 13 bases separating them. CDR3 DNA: TGTGCCAGCAGTTTCTGGCAGGGGATGGAGACCCAGTACTTC. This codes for CASSFWQGMETQYF.

In DNA, the CDR3 is TGTGCCAGCAGCCAGGGGGCAGGAGGATCGTATGGCTACACCTTC. The encoded protein is CASSQGAGGSYGYTF. This rearrangement joins TRBV7-3 to TRBJ1-2; TRBD1 matches at 8 bases. The V and J ends lost 5 bases and 5 bases, in that order; junction bases with no gene match: 10. The germline gives CDR1 SGHTA, CDR2 FQGTGA. The CDR3 extends over 15 amino acids.

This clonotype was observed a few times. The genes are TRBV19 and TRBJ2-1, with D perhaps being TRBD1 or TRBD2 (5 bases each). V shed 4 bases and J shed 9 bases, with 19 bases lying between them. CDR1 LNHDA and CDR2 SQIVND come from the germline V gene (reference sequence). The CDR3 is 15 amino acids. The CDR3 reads CASSTKTRGHGEQFF. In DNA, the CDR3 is TGTGCCAGTAGTACAAAAACTAGGGGTCACGGTGAGCAGTTCTTC.

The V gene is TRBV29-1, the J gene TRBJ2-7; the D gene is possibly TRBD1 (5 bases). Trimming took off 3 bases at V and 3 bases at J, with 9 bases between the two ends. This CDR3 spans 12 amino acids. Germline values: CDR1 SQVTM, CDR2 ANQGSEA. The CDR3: CSVDRAHYEQYF. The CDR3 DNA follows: TGCAGCGTTGACAGGGCCCACTACGAGCAGTACTTC.

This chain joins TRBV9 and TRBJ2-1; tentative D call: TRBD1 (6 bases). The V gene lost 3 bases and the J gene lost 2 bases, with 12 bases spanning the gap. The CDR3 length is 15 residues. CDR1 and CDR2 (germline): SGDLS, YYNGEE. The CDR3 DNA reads TGTGCCAGCAGCGAGGGGGACCTTACCTACAATGAGCAGTTCTTC. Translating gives CASSEGDLTYNEQFF.

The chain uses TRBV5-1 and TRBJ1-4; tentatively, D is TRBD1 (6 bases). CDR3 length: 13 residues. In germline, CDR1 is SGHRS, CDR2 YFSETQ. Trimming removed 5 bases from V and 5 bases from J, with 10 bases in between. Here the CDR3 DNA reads TGCGCCAGCAGAGAGGGGGAAAATGAAAAACTGTTTTTT. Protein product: CASREGENEKLFF.

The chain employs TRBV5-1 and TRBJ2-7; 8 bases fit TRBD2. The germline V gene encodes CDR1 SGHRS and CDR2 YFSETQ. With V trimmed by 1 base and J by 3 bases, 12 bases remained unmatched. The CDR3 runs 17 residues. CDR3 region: CASSLSFGRTSRYEQYF. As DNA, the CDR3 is TGCGCCAGCAGCTTGAGTTTCGGGAGGACTAGCCGCTACGAGCAGTACTTC.

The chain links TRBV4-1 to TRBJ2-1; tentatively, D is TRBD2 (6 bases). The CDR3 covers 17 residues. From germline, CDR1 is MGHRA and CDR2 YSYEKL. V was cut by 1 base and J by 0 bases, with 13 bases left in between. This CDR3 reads CASSQGRSGASYNEQFF. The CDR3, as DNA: TGCGCCAGCAGCCAAGGTCGTAGCGGAGCCTCCTACAATGAGCAGTTCTTC.

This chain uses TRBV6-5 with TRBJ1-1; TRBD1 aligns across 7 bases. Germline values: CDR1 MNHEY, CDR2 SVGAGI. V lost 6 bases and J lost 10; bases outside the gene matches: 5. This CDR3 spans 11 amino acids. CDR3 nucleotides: TGTGCCAGCAGCCAGGGACAGAGAGCTTTCTTT. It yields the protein CASSQGQRAFF.

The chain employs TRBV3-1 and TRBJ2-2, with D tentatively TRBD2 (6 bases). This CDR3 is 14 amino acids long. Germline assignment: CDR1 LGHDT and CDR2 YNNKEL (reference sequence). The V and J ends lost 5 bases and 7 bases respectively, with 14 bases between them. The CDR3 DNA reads TGTGCCAGCAGCTTAGGACTATCCAACGGGGAGCTGTTTTTT. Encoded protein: CASSLGLSNGELFF.

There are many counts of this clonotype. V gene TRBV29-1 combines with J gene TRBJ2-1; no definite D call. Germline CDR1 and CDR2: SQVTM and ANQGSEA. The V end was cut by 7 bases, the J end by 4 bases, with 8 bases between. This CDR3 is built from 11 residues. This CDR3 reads CSALTYNEQFF. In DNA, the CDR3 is TGCAGCGCCTTAACTTACAATGAGCAGTTCTTC.

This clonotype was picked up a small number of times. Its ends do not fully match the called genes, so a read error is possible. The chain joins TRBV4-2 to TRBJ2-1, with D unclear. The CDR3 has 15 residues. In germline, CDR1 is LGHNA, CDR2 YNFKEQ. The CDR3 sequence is CASTQELLGGNEQFF. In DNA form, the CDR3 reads TGTGCCAGCACCCAAGAGCTTCTGGGTGGGAATGAGCAGTTCTTC.

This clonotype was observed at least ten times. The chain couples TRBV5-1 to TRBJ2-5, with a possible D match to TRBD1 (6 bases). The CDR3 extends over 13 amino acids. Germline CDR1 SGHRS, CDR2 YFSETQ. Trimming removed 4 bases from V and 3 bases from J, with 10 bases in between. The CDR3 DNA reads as TGCGCCAGCAGCCAACAGGGCGAAGAGACCCAGTACTTC. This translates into CASSQQGEETQYF.

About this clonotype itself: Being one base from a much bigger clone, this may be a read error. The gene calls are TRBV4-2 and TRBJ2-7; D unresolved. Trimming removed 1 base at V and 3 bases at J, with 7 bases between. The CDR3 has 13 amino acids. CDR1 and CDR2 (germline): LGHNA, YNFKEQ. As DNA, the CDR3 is TGTGCCAGCAGCCAAGGAAAGGGCTACGAGCAGTACTTC. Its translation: CASSQGKGYEQYF.

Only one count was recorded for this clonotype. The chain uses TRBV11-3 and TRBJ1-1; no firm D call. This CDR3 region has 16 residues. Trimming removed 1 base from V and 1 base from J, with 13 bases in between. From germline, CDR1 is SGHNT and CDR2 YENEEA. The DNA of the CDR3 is TGTGCCAGCAGCTTAGGGTCCTTACGAGCGAACACTGAAGCTTTCTTT. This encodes CASSLGSLRANTEAFF.

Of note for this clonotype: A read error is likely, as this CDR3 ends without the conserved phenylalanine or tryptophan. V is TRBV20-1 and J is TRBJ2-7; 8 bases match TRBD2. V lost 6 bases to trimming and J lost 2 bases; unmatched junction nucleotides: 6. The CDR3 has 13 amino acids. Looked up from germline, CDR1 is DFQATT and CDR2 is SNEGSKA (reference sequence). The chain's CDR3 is CSALSGDTYEQYS. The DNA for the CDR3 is TGCAGTGCCCTTAGCGGGGACACCTACGAGCAGTACTCC.

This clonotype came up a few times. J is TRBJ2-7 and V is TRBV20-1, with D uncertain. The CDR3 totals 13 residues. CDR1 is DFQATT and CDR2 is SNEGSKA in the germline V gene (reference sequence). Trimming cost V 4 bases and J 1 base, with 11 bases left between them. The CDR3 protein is CSANGPASYEQYF. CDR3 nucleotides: TGCAGTGCTAATGGACCCGCGTCCTACGAGCAGTACTTC.

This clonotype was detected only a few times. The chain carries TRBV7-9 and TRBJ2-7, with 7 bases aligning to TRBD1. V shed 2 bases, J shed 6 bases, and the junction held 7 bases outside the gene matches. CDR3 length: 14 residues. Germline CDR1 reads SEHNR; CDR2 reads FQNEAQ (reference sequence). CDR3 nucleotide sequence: TGTGCCAGCAGCTTAAGGGGACAGCTCTCCGAGCAGTACTTC. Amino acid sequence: CASSLRGQLSEQYF.

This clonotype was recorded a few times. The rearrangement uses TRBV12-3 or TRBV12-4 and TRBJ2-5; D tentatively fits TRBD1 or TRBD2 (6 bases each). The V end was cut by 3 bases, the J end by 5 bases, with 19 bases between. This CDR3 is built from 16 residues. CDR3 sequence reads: CASSFSVRRGWETQYF. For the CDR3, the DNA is TGTGCCAGCAGTTTCTCCGTGCGGAGGGGGTGGGAGACCCAGTACTTC.

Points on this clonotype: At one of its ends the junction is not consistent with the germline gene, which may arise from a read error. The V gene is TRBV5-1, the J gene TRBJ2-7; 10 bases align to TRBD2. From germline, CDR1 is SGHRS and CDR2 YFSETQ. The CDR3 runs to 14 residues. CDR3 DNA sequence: TGCGCCAGCTCCCTAGCGGGAGACTCCCACGAGCAGTACTTC. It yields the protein CASSLAGDSHEQYF. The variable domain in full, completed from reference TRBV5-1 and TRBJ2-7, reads KAGVTQTPRYLIKTRGQQVTLSCSPISGHRSVSWYQQTPGQGLQFLFEYFSETQRNKGNFPGRFSGRQFSNSRSEMNVSTLELGDSALYLCASSLAGDSHEQYFGPGTRLTVT.

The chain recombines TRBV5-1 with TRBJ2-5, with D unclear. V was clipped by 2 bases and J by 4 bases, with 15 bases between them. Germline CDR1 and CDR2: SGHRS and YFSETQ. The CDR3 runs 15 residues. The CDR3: CASSFRPTVRETQYF. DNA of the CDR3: TGCGCCAGCAGCTTTCGCCCTACCGTCAGAGAGACCCAGTACTTC.

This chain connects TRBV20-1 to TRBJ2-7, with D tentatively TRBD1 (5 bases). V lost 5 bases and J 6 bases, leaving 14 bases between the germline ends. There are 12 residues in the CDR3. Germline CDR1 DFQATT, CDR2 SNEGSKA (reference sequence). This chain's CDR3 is CSALIQGFEQYF. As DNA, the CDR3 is TGCAGTGCTTTGATCCAGGGCTTCGAGCAGTACTTC.

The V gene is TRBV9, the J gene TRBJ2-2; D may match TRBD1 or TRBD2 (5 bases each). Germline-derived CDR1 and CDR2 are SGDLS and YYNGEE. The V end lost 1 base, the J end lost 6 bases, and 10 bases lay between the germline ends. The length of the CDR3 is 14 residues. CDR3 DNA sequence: TGTGCCAGCAGCGTATTAGGGACCGCCGGGGAGCTGTTTTTT. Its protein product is CASSVLGTAGELFF. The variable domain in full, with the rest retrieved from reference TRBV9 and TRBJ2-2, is DSGVTQTPKHLITATGQRVTLRCSPRSGDLSVYWYQQSLDQGLQFLIQYYNGEERAKGNILERFSAQQFPDLHSELNLSSLELGDSALYFCASSVLGTAGELFFGEGSRLTVL.

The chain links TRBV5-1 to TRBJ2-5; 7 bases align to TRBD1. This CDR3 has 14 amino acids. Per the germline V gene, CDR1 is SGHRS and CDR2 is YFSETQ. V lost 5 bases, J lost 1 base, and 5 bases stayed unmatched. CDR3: CASSMTGIQETQYF. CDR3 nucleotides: TGCGCCAGCAGTATGACAGGGATCCAAGAGACCCAGTACTTC.